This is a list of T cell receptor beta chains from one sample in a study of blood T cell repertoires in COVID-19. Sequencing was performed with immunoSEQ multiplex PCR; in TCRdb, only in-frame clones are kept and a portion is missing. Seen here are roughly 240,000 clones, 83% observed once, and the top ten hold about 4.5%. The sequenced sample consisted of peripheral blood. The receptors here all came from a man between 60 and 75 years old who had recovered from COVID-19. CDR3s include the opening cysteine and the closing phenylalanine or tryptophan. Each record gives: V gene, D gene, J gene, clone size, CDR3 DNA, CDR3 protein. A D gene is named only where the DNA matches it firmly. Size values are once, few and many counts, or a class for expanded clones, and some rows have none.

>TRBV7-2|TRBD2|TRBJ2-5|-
TGTGCCAGCACAGCAACGGGGGGGCTAGTGGGAGAGACCCAGTACTTC
CASTATGGLVGETQYF
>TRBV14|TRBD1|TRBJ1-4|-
TGTGCCAGCAGCCCGACAGGGGGCGATGGAGAAAAACTGTTTTTT
CASSPTGGDGEKLFF
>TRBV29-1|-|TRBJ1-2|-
TGCAGCGTTTTATCTCCAGGGGGCTACACCTTC
CSVLSPGGYTF
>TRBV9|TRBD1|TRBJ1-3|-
TGTGCCAGCAGCGGACGACAGGGAGACTCTGGAAACACCATATATTTT
CASSGRQGDSGNTIYF
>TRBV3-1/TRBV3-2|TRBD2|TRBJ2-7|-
TGTGCCAGCAGCCCCTCCTCCGGGGGAGGGTCCTACGAGCAGTACTTC
CASSPSSGGGSYEQYF
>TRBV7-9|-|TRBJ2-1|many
TGTGCCAGCAGCTTAACAGTGGGCTACAATGAGCAGTTCTTC
CASSLTVGYNEQFF
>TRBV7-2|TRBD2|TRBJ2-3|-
TGTGCCAGCAGCTTAGTTGGGACTAGCGGGAGGGCAGATACGCAGTATTTT
CASSLVGTSGRADTQYF
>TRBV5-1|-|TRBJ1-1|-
TGCGCCAGCAGCTTGAGTGAGGGTGCGAACACTGAAGCTTTCTTT
CASSLSEGANTEAFF
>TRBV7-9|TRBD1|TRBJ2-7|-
TGTGCCAGCAGCTTACTGCGGACAGGGTTACCCTACGAGCAGTACTTC
CASSLLRTGLPYEQYF
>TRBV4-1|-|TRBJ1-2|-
TGCGCCAGCAGCCAAGAGGCAGGGTATGGCTACACCTTC
CASSQEAGYGYTF
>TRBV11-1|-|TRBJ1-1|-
TGTGCCAGCAGCCCGGCCCAGGGGCGCAGGACTGAAGCTTTCTTT
CASSPAQGRRTEAFF
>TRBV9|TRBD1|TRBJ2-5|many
TGTGCCAGCAGCCATACCGGGACAGGGGGTGATAGGACCCAGTACTTC
CASSHTGTGGDRTQYF
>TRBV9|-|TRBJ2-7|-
TGTGCCAGCAGCGGAGGTCCCGACGGAAACTACGAGCAGTACTTC
CASSGGPDGNYEQYF
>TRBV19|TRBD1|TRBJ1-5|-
TGTGCCAGCACATTGACAGGGATGGGTCAGCCCCAGCATTTT
CASTLTGMGQPQHF
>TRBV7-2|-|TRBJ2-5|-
TGTGCCAGCAGCTTAGGCCCTGAGGGGACCCAGTACTTC
CASSLGPEGTQYF
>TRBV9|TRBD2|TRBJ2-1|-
TGTGCCAGCAGCATGACCCGACTAGCGGGAGTAATGGAGTTCTTC
CASSMTRLAGVMEFF
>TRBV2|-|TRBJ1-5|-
TGTGCCAGCAGGGGGGGGGTGAAAGAGCCCCAGCATTTT
CASRGGVKEPQHF
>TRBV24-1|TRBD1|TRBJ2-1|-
TGTGCCACCAGTGAACCGGGACAGGGCTACAATGAGCAGTTCTTC
CATSEPGQGYNEQFF
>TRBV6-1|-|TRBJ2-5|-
TGTGCCAGCAGTGAAGTACACACTAGGGAGACCCAGTACTTC
CASSEVHTRETQYF
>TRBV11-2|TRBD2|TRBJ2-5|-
TGTGCCAGCAGCGCAATTGGCGGGAGGAGGGATAAAGAGACCCAGTACTTC
CASSAIGGRRDKETQYF
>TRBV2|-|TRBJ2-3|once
TGTGCCAGCAGTGTAGTTAGCGGCACAGATACGCAGTATTTT
CASSVVSGTDTQYF
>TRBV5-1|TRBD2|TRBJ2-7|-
TGCGCCAGCAGCTTGGGCACTAGCGGGGGTTCCTACGAGCAGTACTTC
CASSLGTSGGSYEQYF
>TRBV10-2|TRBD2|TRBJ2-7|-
TGCGCCAGCAGTGAGAATTTCTCCGGACTAGCGGGATCCGAGCAGTACTTC
CASSENFSGLAGSEQYF
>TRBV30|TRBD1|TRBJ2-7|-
TGTGCCTGGTGGACAGGGGGAGGCGAGCAGTACTTC
CAWWTGGGEQYF
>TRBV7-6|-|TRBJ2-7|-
TGTGCCAGCAGCCCCCAGGGGCAGGGCTCCTCCGAGCAGTACTTC
CASSPQGQGSSEQYF
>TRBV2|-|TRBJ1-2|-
TGTGCCAGCATCCGACGGGATGGCTACACCTTC
CASIRRDGYTF
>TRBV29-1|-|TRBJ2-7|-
TGCAGCGGCCTAGGGGAATCCTACGAGCAGTACTTC
CSGLGESYEQYF